The entry below describes one T cell receptor (beta chain). Its cognate antigen is unknown. This entry comes from a study of cytomegalovirus exposure and HLA in healthy donors. The PCR had 60 Vbeta and 13 Jbeta primers. Sequencing was performed with immunoSEQ multiplex PCR; in TCRdb, only in-frame clones are kept and a portion is missing. Among about 130,000 clones listed, 80% were seen once. CDR3 length: 17 residues. Per germline, CDR1 MGHRA and CDR2 YSYEKL. V was pared by 3 bases and J by 4 bases, with 14 bases of the junction left unmatched. General study points: Trimming of TCR beta V- and J-genes showed a link, identified in a later analysis, to a missense DCLRE1C variant. It was only CMV serostatus that was available as immune exposure information.

This sequence was found in a man under 40 in good health and CMV-seronegative. Source material: PBMCs. The chain uses TRBV4-1 and TRBJ2-7; 8 nucleotides align to TRBD2. The CDR3 protein is CASSHEVGTSLAYEQYF. In nucleotides, the CDR3 is TGCGCCAGCAGCCACGAAGTGGGGACTAGTCTGGCTTACGAGCAGTACTTC.